What follows are 16 T cell receptor beta chains derived from one specimen sequenced in a study of siplizumab effects on memory and regulatory T cells. Here immunoSEQ multiplex PCR was the method, and the copy in TCRdb shows in-frame clones only, minus some. The profile covers tens of thousands of clones, with 94% appearing a single time and 0.3% taken by the ten largest. The material sequenced was non-Treg CD4+ T cells sorted from blood. Source of these receptors: a human donor in good health.

This rearrangement joins TRBV7-2 to TRBJ2-1; 9 bases are a match to TRBD1. After removal of 8 bases from V and 4 bases from J, the junction contained 9 bases not matched to a gene. This CDR3 comprises 15 residues. Germline values: CDR1 SGHTA, CDR2 FQGNSA. CDR3 residues: CASHKGGQGYNEQFF. CDR3 in DNA: TGTGCCAGCCACAAGGGTGGACAGGGGTACAATGAGCAGTTCTTC.

This chain connects TRBV6-1 to TRBJ2-1; 10 positions match TRBD2. The length of the CDR3 is 15 residues. Germline V CDR1 and CDR2: MNHNS, SASEGT. V was pared by 7 bases and J by 9 bases, with 12 bases of the junction left unmatched. CDR3 in amino acids: CASNLAGVGFFEQFF. The CDR3 DNA sequence: TGTGCCAGCAATCTAGCGGGAGTCGGCTTTTTTGAGCAGTTCTTC.

This chain connects TRBV27 to TRBJ1-2; possibly TRBD1 for D (6 bases). Germline CDR1 and CDR2: MNHEY and SMNVEV (reference sequence). The CDR3 is 15 amino acids. V was clipped by 2 bases and J by 2 bases, with 12 bases between them. In nucleotides, the CDR3 is TGTGCCAGCAGTTTAGCCGGGACAAAAAACTATGGCTACACCTTC. It specifies CASSLAGTKNYGYTF.

The chain joins TRBV4-1 to TRBJ2-2; D not certain. Trimming removed 2 bases at V and 4 bases at J, with 8 bases between. The CDR3 has 14 residues. Germline CDR1 MGHRA, CDR2 YSYEKL. The CDR3 reads CASSQTLVTGELFF. The CDR3 DNA reads TGCGCCAGCAGCCAAACTCTCGTCACCGGGGAGCTGTTTTTT.

The V call is TRBV19, the J call TRBJ2-7, with 11 positions matching TRBD1. V trimming: 9 bases; J trimming: 5 bases; junction bases outside the gene matches: 9. The germline CDR1 and CDR2 sequences are LNHDA and SQIVND (reference sequence). The CDR3 length is 14 residues. The CDR3 DNA sequence: TGTGCCAGCGAAGGACAGGGGGCGGTCCACGAGCAGTACTTC. Encoded protein: CASEGQGAVHEQYF.

The CDR3 reads CSVLKDMNTEAFF. The CDR3 DNA reads as TGCAGCGTTCTCAAAGACATGAACACTGAAGCTTTCTTT. The chain couples TRBV29-1 to TRBJ1-1; no firm D call. CDR1 SQVTM and CDR2 ANQGSEA come from the germline V gene. This CDR3 has 13 amino acids. The ends were cut back, 5 bases at V and 0 bases at J, with 10 bases in the middle.

This clone is a singleton in its sample. The chain joins TRBV5-1 to TRBJ1-1; D call uncertain. Germline values: CDR1 SGHRS, CDR2 YFSETQ. The CDR3 totals 13 residues. The V gene lost 4 bases and the J gene lost 4 bases, with 11 bases spanning the gap. The CDR3 region has the DNA TGCGCCAGCAGCCTGGAATACCTCACTGAAGCTTTCTTT. Translating it yields CASSLEYLTEAFF.

This chain links TRBV28 with TRBJ1-2, with D unclear. Looked up from germline, CDR1 is MDHEN and CDR2 is SYDVKM. The CDR3 has 12 residues. With 2 bases removed from V and 8 bases from J, the gap between germline ends came to 9 bases. The CDR3, as DNA: TGTGCCAGCAGTTTACCCCTAAGGGGCTACACCTTC. This sequence encodes CASSLPLRGYTF.

The rearrangement links TRBV6-1 to TRBJ1-1, with 8 positions matching TRBD1. The CDR3 loop spans 14 amino acids. Looked up from germline, CDR1 is MNHNS and CDR2 is SASEGT. The trim removed 3 bases at V and 6 bases at J, leaving 6 bases unmatched. The CDR3: CASSEDRAASEAFF. The CDR3 bases are TGTGCCAGCAGTGAGGACAGGGCGGCCTCTGAAGCTTTCTTT.

This chain links TRBV19 with TRBJ1-5, with D possibly TRBD1 on 5 matching bases. This CDR3 region has 17 residues. Germline CDR1 reads LNHDA; CDR2 reads SQIVND (reference sequence). The V and J ends lost 2 bases and 6 bases respectively, with 20 bases between them. CDR3 nucleotides: TGTGCCAGTAGTATAACATACACAGGAAAAAGGGTTCAGCCCCAGCATTTT. As protein: CASSITYTGKRVQPQHF.

The chain recombines TRBV10-1 with TRBJ1-1, with TRBD1 as a possible D gene (5 bases). Trimming removed 2 bases at V and 0 bases at J, with 7 bases between. The CDR3 contains 14 residues. Germline loops: CDR1 WNHNN, CDR2 SYGVQD (reference sequence). DNA of the CDR3: TGCGCCAGCAGTGAGGGGACGATGAACACTGAAGCTTTCTTT. As protein: CASSEGTMNTEAFF.

The chain employs TRBV10-3 and TRBJ1-1, with D possibly matching TRBD1 (6 bases). V was pared by 5 bases and J by 1 base, with 11 bases between. This CDR3 comprises 14 residues. The germline V gene encodes CDR1 ENHRY and CDR2 SYGVKD. CDR3 bases: TGTGCCATCAGTAACAGGGACGAGAACACTGAAGCTTTCTTT. Encoded protein: CAISNRDENTEAFF.

The gene calls are TRBV25-1 and TRBJ1-4; the D is unclear. V was shortened by 5 bases and J by 8 bases, with 9 bases between the two germline ends. Germline V gene sequence: CDR1 MGHDK, CDR2 SYGVNS. The CDR3 is 12 amino acids. Here the CDR3 reads CASSTRTEKLFF. CDR3 bases: TGTGCCAGCAGTACTCGGACGGAAAAACTGTTTTTT. Based on the CDR3 plus reference TRBV25-1 and TRBJ1-4, the full variable domain is EADIYQTPRYLVIGTGKKITLECSQTMGHDKMYWYQQDPGMELHLIHYSYGVNSTEKGDLSSESTVSRIRTEHFPLTLESARPSHTSQYLCASSTRTEKLFFGSGTQLSVL.

The chain joins TRBV5-4 to TRBJ1-2, with 8 bases fitting TRBD1. The germline CDR1 and CDR2 sequences are SGHNT and YYREEE (reference sequence). V was pared by 2 bases and J by 6 bases, with 6 bases of the junction left unmatched. This CDR3 spans 14 amino acids. The CDR3 DNA reads TGTGCCAGCAGCTTAGTCGGGACAGGCGATGGCTACACCTTC. Translating it yields CASSLVGTGDGYTF.

This chain joins TRBV19 and TRBJ1-1, with 8 nucleotides matching TRBD1. CDR1 is LNHDA, CDR2 SQIVND, per germline (reference sequence). CDR3 size: 14 residues. The V gene end was trimmed by 7 bases and the J gene end by 1 base; junction bases not matched to a gene: 5. In DNA, the CDR3 is TGTGCCAGTACCGACAGGGGCCCGAACACTGAAGCTTTCTTT. Residues: CASTDRGPNTEAFF. Complete variable domain (other parts from reference TRBV19 and TRBJ1-1): DGGITQSPKYLFRKEGQNVTLSCEQNLNHDAMYWYRQDPGQGLRLIYYSQIVNDFQKGDIAEGYSVSREKKESFPLTVTSAQKNPTAFYLCASTDRGPNTEAFFGQGTRLTVV.

The table lists this clone with a count of one. This chain joins TRBV15 and TRBJ2-5; TRBD1 agrees at 7 bases. With V trimmed by 5 bases and J by 6 bases, 9 bases remained unmatched. The germline V gene encodes CDR1 LNHNV and CDR2 YYDKDF (reference sequence). The CDR3 has 14 amino acids. The CDR3 DNA follows: TGTGCCACCAGCCGACGAGGGGGCGCGCAGACCCAGTACTTC. It encodes CATSRRGGAQTQYF.